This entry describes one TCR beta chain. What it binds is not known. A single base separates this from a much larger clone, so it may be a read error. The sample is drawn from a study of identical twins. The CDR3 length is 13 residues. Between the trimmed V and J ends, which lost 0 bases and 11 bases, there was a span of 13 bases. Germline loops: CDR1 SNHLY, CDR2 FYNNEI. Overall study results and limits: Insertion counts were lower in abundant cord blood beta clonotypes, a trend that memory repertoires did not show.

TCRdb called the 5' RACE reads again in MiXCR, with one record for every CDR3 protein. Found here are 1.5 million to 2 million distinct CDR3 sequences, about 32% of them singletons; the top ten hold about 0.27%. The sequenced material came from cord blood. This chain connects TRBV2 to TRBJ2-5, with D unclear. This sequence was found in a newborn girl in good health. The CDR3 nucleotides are TGTGCCAGCAGTGAAGCTGCCTACAATGAGCAGTACTTC. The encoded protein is CASSEAAYNEQYF.